The 2 T cell receptor beta chains listed next were all sequenced from one sample in a study of pediatric ulcerative colitis. Data came from immunoSEQ multiplex PCR; TCRdb stores just in-frame clones and leaves some out. The sample consists of about 64,000 clones, more than 60% of them appearing once. Input material: blood. These receptors all stem from a boy aged 5-17 years with moderate ulcerative colitis.

The chain carries TRBV7-6 and TRBJ2-3; TRBD2 aligns across 7 bases. Germline CDR1 and CDR2: SGHVS and FNYEAQ. J lost 4 bases, V lost 5 bases, and 9 bases had no gene match. This CDR3 comprises 15 residues. The CDR3 loop reads CASSRVRGVSDTQYF. CDR3 bases: TGTGCCAGCAGCCGTGTCCGGGGGGTATCAGATACGCAGTATTTT.

V and J are TRBV27 and TRBJ2-7; a possible D gene is TRBD2 (5 bases). Germline loops: CDR1 MNHEY, CDR2 SMNVEV (reference sequence). The length of the CDR3 is 16 residues. The V and J ends lost 5 bases and 1 base respectively, with 18 bases between them. The CDR3: CASSPALWTGSYEQYF. CDR3 nucleotides: TGTGCCAGCAGTCCTGCGTTATGGACTGGGTCCTACGAGCAGTACTTC.